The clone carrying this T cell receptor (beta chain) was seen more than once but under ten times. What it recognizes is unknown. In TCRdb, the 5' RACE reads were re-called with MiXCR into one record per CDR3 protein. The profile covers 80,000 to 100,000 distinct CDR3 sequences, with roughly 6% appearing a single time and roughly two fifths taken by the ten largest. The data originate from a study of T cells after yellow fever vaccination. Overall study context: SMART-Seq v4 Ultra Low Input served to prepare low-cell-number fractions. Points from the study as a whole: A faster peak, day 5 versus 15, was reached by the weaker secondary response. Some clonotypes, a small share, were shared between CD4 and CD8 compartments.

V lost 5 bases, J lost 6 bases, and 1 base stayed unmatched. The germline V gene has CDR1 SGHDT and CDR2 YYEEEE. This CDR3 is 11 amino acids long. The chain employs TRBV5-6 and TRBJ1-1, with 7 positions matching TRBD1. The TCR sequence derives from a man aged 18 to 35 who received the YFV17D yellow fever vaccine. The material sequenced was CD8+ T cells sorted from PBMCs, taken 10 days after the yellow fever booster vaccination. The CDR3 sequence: CASRQGAEAFF. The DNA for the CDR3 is TGTGCCAGCAGGCAGGGGGCTGAAGCTTTCTTT. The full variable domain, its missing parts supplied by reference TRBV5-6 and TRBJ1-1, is DAGVTQSPTHLIKTRGQQVTLRCSPKSGHDTVSWYQQALGQGPQFIFQYYEEEERQRGNFPDRFSGHQFPNYSSELNVNALLLGDSALYLCASRQGAEAFFGQGTRLTVV.